One TCR beta chain is described in this entry. Original handling: Reference gene primers were amplified, and this amplification served to estimate nucleated cell counts. The repertoire was sequenced with immunoSEQ multiplex PCR; TCRdb's copy has only in-frame clones and lacks some. V, J and clone size were drawn from that table, and D and trimming were deduced from the DNA. The data show 45,000 to 50,000 clones, about 83% seen once. The data belong to a study of blood T cell repertoires in COVID-19. The overall study: Acute-phase and convalescent COVID-19 samples originated in the United States, Italy and Spain. PBMCs, B-cell-depleted T cells, or T cells provided the cDNA or gDNA that made up the material.

The CDR3 runs 13 residues. Per the germline V gene, CDR1 is MDHEN and CDR2 is SYDVKM. The ends lost 7 bases at V and 6 bases at J; junction bases unmatched: 6. The clonotype originates from a man older than 75 in a cohort sampled during active COVID-19. The chain combines TRBV28 with TRBJ2-1, with 7 bases lining up with TRBD1. Material for sequencing was peripheral blood. The CDR3 loop reads CASMDRSFNEQFF. The CDR3 nucleotides are TGTGCCAGCATGGACAGGTCTTTCAATGAGCAGTTCTTC.